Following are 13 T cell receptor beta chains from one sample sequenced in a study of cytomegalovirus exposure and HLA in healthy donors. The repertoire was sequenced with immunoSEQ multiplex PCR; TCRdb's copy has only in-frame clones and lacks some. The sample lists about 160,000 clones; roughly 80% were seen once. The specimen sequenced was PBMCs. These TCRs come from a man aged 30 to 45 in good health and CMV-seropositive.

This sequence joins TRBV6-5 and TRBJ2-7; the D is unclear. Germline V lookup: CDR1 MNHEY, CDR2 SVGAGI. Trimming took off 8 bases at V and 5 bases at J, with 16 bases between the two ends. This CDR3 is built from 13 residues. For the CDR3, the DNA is TGTGCCAGCCAAGTAACAGCTAACCACGAGCAGTACTTC. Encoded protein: CASQVTANHEQYF.

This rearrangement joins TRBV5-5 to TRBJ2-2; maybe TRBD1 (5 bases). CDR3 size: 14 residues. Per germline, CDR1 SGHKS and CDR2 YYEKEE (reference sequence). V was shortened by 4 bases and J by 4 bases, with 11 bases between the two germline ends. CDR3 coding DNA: TGTGCCAGCAGCCAGGACACTCGCACCGGGGAGCTGTTTTTT. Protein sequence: CASSQDTRTGELFF. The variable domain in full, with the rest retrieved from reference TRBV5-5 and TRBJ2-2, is DAGVTQSPTHLIKTRGQQVTLRCSPISGHKSVSWYQQVLGQGPQFIFQYYEKEERGRGNFPDRFSARQFPNYSSELNVNALLLGDSALYLCASSQDTRTGELFFGEGSRLTVL.

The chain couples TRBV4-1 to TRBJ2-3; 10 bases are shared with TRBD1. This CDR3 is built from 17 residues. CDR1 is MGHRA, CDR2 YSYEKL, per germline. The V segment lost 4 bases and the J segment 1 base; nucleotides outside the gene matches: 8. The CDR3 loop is CASSRVSGTGGTDTQYF. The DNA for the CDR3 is TGCGCCAGCAGCCGCGTCTCCGGGACAGGGGGCACAGATACGCAGTATTTT.

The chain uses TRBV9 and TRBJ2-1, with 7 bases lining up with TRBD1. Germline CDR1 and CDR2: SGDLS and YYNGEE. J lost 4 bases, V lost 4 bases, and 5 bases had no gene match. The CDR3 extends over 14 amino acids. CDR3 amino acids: CASSPGTDYNEQFF. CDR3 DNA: TGTGCCAGCAGCCCCGGGACAGATTACAATGAGCAGTTCTTC.

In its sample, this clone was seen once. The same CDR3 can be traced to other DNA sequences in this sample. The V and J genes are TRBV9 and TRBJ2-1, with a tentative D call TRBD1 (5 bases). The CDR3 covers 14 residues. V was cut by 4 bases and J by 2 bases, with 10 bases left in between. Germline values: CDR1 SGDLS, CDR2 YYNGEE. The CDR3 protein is CASSPRAPYNEQFF. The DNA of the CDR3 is TGTGCCAGCAGCCCCAGGGCTCCCTACAATGAGCAGTTCTTC.

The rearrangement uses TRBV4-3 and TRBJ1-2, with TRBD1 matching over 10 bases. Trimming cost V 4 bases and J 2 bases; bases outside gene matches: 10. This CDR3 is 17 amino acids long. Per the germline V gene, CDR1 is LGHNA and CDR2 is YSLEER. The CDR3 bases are TGCGCCAGCAGCCCCGAGTGGCCGGGACAGGGGAACTATGGCTACACCTTC. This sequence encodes CASSPEWPGQGNYGYTF.

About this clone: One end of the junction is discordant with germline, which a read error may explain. CDR3 loop: CSGRRNEQFF. The CDR3 nucleotides are TGCAGTGGTAGACGGAATGAGCAGTTCTTC. The gene calls are TRBV20-1 and TRBJ2-1; D is ambiguous. The CDR3 sequence is 10 residues long. Germline V gives CDR1 DFQATT, CDR2 SNEGSKA (reference sequence).

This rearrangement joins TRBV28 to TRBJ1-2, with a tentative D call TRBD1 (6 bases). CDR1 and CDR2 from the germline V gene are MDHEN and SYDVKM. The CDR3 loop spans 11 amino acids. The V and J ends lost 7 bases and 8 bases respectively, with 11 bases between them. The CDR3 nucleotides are TGTGCCAGCAAACAGGGACGGGGCTACACCTTC. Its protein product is CASKQGRGYTF.

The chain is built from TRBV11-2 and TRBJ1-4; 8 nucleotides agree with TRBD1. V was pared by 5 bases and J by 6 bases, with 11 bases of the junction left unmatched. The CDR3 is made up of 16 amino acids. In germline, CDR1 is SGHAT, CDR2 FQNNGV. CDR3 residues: CASSTPGQGVDEKLFF. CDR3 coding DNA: TGTGCCAGCAGCACCCCCGGACAGGGAGTAGATGAAAAACTGTTTTTT.

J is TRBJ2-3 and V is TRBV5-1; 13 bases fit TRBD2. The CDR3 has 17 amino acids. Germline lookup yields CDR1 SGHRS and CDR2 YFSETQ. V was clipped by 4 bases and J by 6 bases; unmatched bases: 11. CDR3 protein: CASSPSTSGGAWDTQYF. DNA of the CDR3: TGCGCCAGCAGCCCCTCTACTAGCGGGGGGGCCTGGGATACGCAGTATTTT.

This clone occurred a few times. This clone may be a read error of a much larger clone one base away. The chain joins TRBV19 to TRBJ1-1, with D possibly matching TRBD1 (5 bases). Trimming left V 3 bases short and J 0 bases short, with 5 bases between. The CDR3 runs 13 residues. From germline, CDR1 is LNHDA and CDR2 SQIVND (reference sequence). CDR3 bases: TGTGCCAGTAGTATGACAGTGAACACTGAAGCTTTCTTT. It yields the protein CASSMTVNTEAFF.

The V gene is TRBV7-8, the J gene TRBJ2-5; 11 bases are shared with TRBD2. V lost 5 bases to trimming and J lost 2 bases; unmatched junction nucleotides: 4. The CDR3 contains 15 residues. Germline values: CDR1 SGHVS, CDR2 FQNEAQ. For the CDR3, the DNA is TGTGCCAGCAGCCCTACTAGCGGGGGACAAGAGACCCAGTACTTC. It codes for CASSPTSGGQETQYF.

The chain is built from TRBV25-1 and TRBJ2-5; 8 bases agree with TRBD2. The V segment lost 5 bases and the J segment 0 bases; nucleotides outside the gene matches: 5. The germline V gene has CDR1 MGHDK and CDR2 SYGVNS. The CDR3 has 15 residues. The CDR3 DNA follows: TGTGCCAGCAGTCCACTAGCGGATCACCAAGAGACCCAGTACTTC. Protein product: CASSPLADHQETQYF.